Presented here are 19 T cell receptor beta chains from one specimen sequenced in a study of OX40 agonist ivuxolimab in advanced cancers. Using immunoSEQ multiplex PCR, the repertoire was profiled, and TCRdb retains in-frame clones only, with some absent. The sample lists 65,000 to 85,000 clones, 90% to 95% occurring once. The starting material was CD4+ or CD8+ T cells sorted from blood, obtained in a trial of the OX40 agonist ivuxolimab. The receptor set was obtained from an adult with an advanced solid tumor such as melanoma, head and neck, liver or kidney cancer.

The gene calls are TRBV13 and TRBJ1-1, with no clear D. CDR3 length: 16 residues. Deletions cut 3 bases from V and 0 bases from J, with 14 bases between. Germline V gene sequence: CDR1 PRHDT, CDR2 FYEKMQ (reference sequence). DNA for the CDR3: TGTGCCAGCAGCTTCCCTTCGACTGGACTGAACACTGAAGCTTTCTTT. It translates to CASSFPSTGLNTEAFF.

The rearrangement joins TRBV29-1 to TRBJ1-2; TRBD1 is a possible D gene (5 bases). This CDR3 is built from 11 residues. Germline V gene lookup returns CDR1 SQVTM and CDR2 ANQGSEA. With 6 bases removed from V and 2 bases from J, the gap between germline ends came to 7 bases. The CDR3 region has the DNA TGCAGCGTCGACAGCAACTATGGCTACACCTTC. Translating gives CSVDSNYGYTF.

The rearrangement joins TRBV27 to TRBJ2-7; 7 bases are shared with TRBD1. CDR1 is MNHEY, CDR2 SMNVEV, per germline (reference sequence). V shed 3 bases, J shed 4 bases, and the junction held 3 bases outside the gene matches. The CDR3 length is 13 residues. The CDR3 DNA sequence: TGTGCCAGCAGTTTTGGGACAGTGTACGAGCAGTACTTC. Translation gives CASSFGTVYEQYF.

J is TRBJ1-1 and V is TRBV6-6; 7 bases agree with TRBD1. Trimming at V came to 5 bases and at J to 5 bases, leaving 8 bases not matched to a gene. This CDR3 spans 14 amino acids. Germline V gene sequence: CDR1 MNHNY, CDR2 SVGAGI (reference sequence). CDR3 nucleotide sequence: TGTGCCAGCAGTCCAGGGGGGGGGATAACTGAAGCTTTCTTT. Amino acids: CASSPGGGITEAFF.

The chain has TRBV10-2 and TRBJ1-2; TRBD1 might be the D (5 bases). Between the trimmed V and J ends, which lost 0 bases and 8 bases, there was a span of 13 bases. Germline CDR1 and CDR2: WSHSY and SAAADI. The CDR3 totals 14 residues. Written as DNA, the CDR3 is TGCGCCAGCAGTGAGTCTATAGGGGCGCGCGGCTACACCTTC. Translating gives CASSESIGARGYTF.

The CDR3 DNA sequence: TGTGCCAGCTGGACAGGGGGAGATACGCAGTATTTT. Translation gives CASWTGGDTQYF. V is TRBV11-2 and J is TRBJ2-3; 10 nucleotides align to TRBD1. Trimming cost V 8 bases and J 5 bases; bases outside gene matches: 1. CDR1 is SGHAT and CDR2 is FQNNGV in the germline V gene. The CDR3 extends over 12 amino acids.

In nucleotides, the CDR3 is TGTGCCAGCAGTTTATTGCGCCCGACGCACACAGATACGCAGTATTTT. It encodes CASSLLRPTHTDTQYF. This chain joins TRBV27 and TRBJ2-3; D remains ambiguous. This CDR3 has 16 residues. Trimming shortened V by 1 base and J by 2 bases, and 13 bases separated the two germline ends. The germline V gene has CDR1 MNHEY and CDR2 SMNVEV (reference sequence).

The CDR3 DNA follows: TGTGCCACCAAACGGGGGCCCGAGCAGTACTTC. It is translated as CATKRGPEQYF. The chain carries TRBV6-5 and TRBJ2-7; the D gene could be TRBD1 or TRBD2 (6 bases each). The CDR3 consists of 11 residues. The V end lost 10 bases, the J end lost 6 bases, and 13 bases lay between the germline ends. CDR1 and CDR2 from the germline V gene are MNHEY and SVGAGI.

The V call is TRBV13, the J call TRBJ1-6; 8 bases are shared with TRBD1. The J segment lost 8 bases and the V segment lost 5 bases, leaving 8 bases of the junction unmatched. CDR3 size: 15 residues. Germline V gene lookup returns CDR1 PRHDT and CDR2 FYEKMQ (reference sequence). The CDR3 reads CASSPAGQAYSPLHF. In DNA form, the CDR3 reads TGTGCCAGCAGCCCGGCGGGACAGGCCTATTCACCCCTCCACTTT.

The rearrangement uses TRBV10-3 and TRBJ2-5; 10 bases are shared with TRBD2. The CDR3 length is 16 residues. V trimming: 0 bases; J trimming: 1 base; junction bases outside the gene matches: 2. Germline CDR1 is ENHRY and CDR2 is SYGVKD. The CDR3 coding sequence is TGTGCCATCAGTGAGTCCCTAGCGGGGGCCCAAGAGACCCAGTACTTC. Translation gives CAISESLAGAQETQYF.

This chain joins TRBV19 and TRBJ2-7; a possible D gene is TRBD1 (6 bases). Germline-derived CDR1 and CDR2 are LNHDA and SQIVND (reference sequence). V lost 1 base and J lost 3, with 13 bases in between. There are 15 residues in the CDR3. The CDR3 DNA follows: TGTGCCAGTAGTATAGGGGCAGGGGCGAACTACGAGCAGTACTTC. Protein sequence: CASSIGAGANYEQYF.

This chain connects TRBV9 to TRBJ1-2; D perhaps matches TRBD1 (5 bases). V lost 3 bases and J 8 bases, leaving 20 bases between the germline ends. The CDR3 is 15 residues long. Germline V gene data show CDR1 as SGDLS and CDR2 as YYNGEE. CDR3 sequence reads: CASSEEGGTQRGYTF. The CDR3 region has the DNA TGTGCCAGCAGCGAGGAGGGAGGGACCCAAAGAGGCTACACCTTC.

The chain has TRBV6-4 and TRBJ2-1, with D unclear. The CDR3 has 13 amino acids. Trimming stripped 3 bases from V and 4 bases from J, with 7 bases between. The germline V gene has CDR1 MRHNA and CDR2 SNTAGT. This CDR3 is CASSETHYNEQFF. The CDR3 nucleotides read TGTGCCAGCAGTGAGACGCATTACAATGAGCAGTTCTTC.

V gene TRBV27 combines with J gene TRBJ2-7, with a tentative D call TRBD2 (6 bases). Trimming shortened V by 3 bases and J by 2 bases, and 11 bases separated the two germline ends. This CDR3 has 14 amino acids. Germline V CDR1 and CDR2: MNHEY, SMNVEV (reference sequence). The CDR3: CASSFGGLPYEQYF. The CDR3 bases are TGTGCCAGCAGTTTTGGAGGGCTCCCCTACGAGCAGTACTTC.

The V gene is TRBV5-6, the J gene TRBJ1-1, with D possibly TRBD1 on 6 matching bases. Trimming took 2 bases from V and 4 from J, leaving 6 bases between them. This CDR3 is 12 amino acids long. CDR1 SGHDT and CDR2 YYEEEE come from the germline V gene. The CDR3 sequence is CASSLQGTEAFF. DNA for the CDR3: TGTGCCAGCAGCTTACAGGGCACTGAAGCTTTCTTT. The entire variable domain, with the rest obtained from reference TRBV5-6 and TRBJ1-1, is as follows: DAGVTQSPTHLIKTRGQQVTLRCSPKSGHDTVSWYQQALGQGPQFIFQYYEEEERQRGNFPDRFSGHQFPNYSSELNVNALLLGDSALYLCASSLQGTEAFFGQGTRLTVV.

The chain recombines TRBV7-8 with TRBJ2-7; tentative D call: TRBD1 (5 bases). In germline, CDR1 is SGHVS, CDR2 FQNEAQ. This CDR3 is 17 amino acids long. Trimming cost V 1 base and J 3 bases, with 19 bases left between them. DNA for the CDR3: TGTGCCAGCAGCTTAGGGTTGACAGCAACGAACCTCTACGAGCAGTACTTC. Translated: CASSLGLTATNLYEQYF.

The count of this clone is one. The genes are TRBV7-9 and TRBJ2-7, with D unresolved. This CDR3 spans 13 amino acids. The V end lost 5 bases, the J end lost 0 bases, and 8 bases lay between the germline ends. Germline values: CDR1 SEHNR, CDR2 FQNEAQ (reference sequence). DNA of the CDR3: TGTGCCAGCAGCCCGACCGACTCCTACGAGCAGTACTTC. Its protein product is CASSPTDSYEQYF.

J is TRBJ2-7 and V is TRBV15, with D unclear. The CDR3 loop spans 14 amino acids. Germline V gives CDR1 LNHNV, CDR2 YYDKDF (reference sequence). V gave up 1 base and J gave up 0 bases, with 7 bases separating them. The CDR3 loop is CATSRGGYSYEQYF. CDR3 nucleotide sequence: TGTGCCACCAGCAGAGGTGGGTACTCCTACGAGCAGTACTTC.

The chain carries TRBV2 and TRBJ2-3; 11 nucleotides match TRBD2. CDR1 is SNHLY, CDR2 FYNNEI, per germline. J gave up 3 bases and V 3 bases, and 5 bases lay outside the gene matches. The CDR3 has 16 amino acids. The DNA of the CDR3 is TGTGCCAGCAGTGAGGTTAGCGGGGGGGCAACAGATACGCAGTATTTT. This codes for CASSEVSGGATDTQYF.